This T cell receptor beta chain was captured by sequencing in a study of Ad26.COV2.S vaccination and SARS-CoV-2 variants. In the study overall: Intramuscular Ad26.COV2.S at 5x10^10 or 1x10^11 viral particles.

In regard to this clone: Its antigen remains unknown.

Treatment reported: 19 received Ad26.COV2.S at low or high dose, single or two shots; several received placebo; per-sample allocation not given. Specimen acquisition occurred on day 63 following the initial vaccine or placebo injection. Boston provided a donor who was an adult aged 18-55 years. The CDR3 spans 15 residues. CDR1 is SGHKS and CDR2 is YYEKEE in the germline V gene (reference sequence). Trimming removed 4 bases from V and 0 bases from J; junction bases left unmatched: 4. Repertoires were generated with immunoSEQ multiplex PCR, while TCRdb's copy carries only in-frame clones and drops some. The data show some 480,000 clones, roughly 89% seen once. Study conclusions and caveats: The study found similar non-spike TCR breadth in vaccine and placebo recipients.

The TCR was taken from a person between 18 and 65 years old who received the Ad26.COV2.S COVID-19 vaccine or a placebo. The source was peripheral blood, collected in a trial of Ad26.COV2.S vaccine versus placebo. This chain links TRBV5-5 with TRBJ2-3; 8 nucleotides line up with TRBD2. The CDR3 DNA is TGTGCCAGCAGCCGGACTAGCCCTAGCACAGATACGCAGTATTTT. Amino acid sequence: CASSRTSPSTDTQYF.